Shown below are 25 T cell receptor beta chains from a single sample sequenced in a study of vaccination and CD4 T cells after COVID-19. The antigens these receptors bind are not known. Sequencing of DNA taken from cultured CD4+ T cells relied on the Oncomine TCR Beta short-read assay. One entry per CDR3 protein, called by TCRdb with MiXCR from the PCR reads. Among 7,000 or so distinct CDR3 sequences listed, roughly two fifths were seen once. Indicated treatment: 10-day PBMC culture with coronavirus spike peptide pools or control peptides (ViraFEST assay). Samples of CD4+ T cells were obtained from the unexposed donor before the COVID-19 pandemic (2011-2018). The sample taken for sequencing was CD4+ T cells from blood, cultured in vitro. The receptors derive from a human donor in good health.

J is TRBJ2-5 and V is TRBV18; D possibly corresponds to TRBD1 (7 bases). Trimming took off 2 bases at V and 2 bases at J, with 9 bases between the two ends. The germline V gene encodes CDR1 KGHSH and CDR2 LQKENI. The CDR3 sequence is 14 residues long. The CDR3 spells CASSPAGQQETQYF. The DNA of the CDR3 is TGTGCCAGCTCACCAGCGGGACAGCAAGAGACCCAGTACTTC. Based on the CDR3 plus reference TRBV18 and TRBJ2-5, the full variable domain is NAGVMQNPRHLVRRRGQEARLRCSPMKGHSHVYWYRQLPEEGLKFMVYLQKENIIDESGMPKERFSAEFPKEGPSILRIQQVVRGDSAAYFCASSPAGQQETQYFGPGTRLLVL.

This clonotype came up a few times. This chain joins TRBV6-1 and TRBJ1-1, with 7 bases lining up with TRBD1. The J segment lost 0 bases and the V segment lost 5 bases, leaving 3 bases of the junction unmatched. There are 14 residues in the CDR3. Germline V lookup: CDR1 MNHNS, CDR2 SASEGT. The CDR3 DNA reads TGTGCCAGCAGTCCGGGACAGATGAACACTGAAGCTTTCTTT. It codes for CASSPGQMNTEAFF.

The sample holds a few counts of this clonotype. The chain is built from TRBV2 and TRBJ1-2, with D unresolved. V was pared by 3 bases and J by 14 bases, with 13 bases between. CDR1 SNHLY and CDR2 FYNNEI come from the germline V gene. The CDR3 has 11 amino acids. Here the CDR3 DNA reads TGTGCCAGCAGTGAGCGGTCTGGGGAGACCTTC. As protein: CASSERSGETF.

V and J are TRBV25-1 and TRBJ1-1, with D possibly being TRBD1 (5 bases). V dropped 4 bases and J dropped 2 bases, with 14 bases sitting between them. This CDR3 spans 15 amino acids. Germline values: CDR1 MGHDK, CDR2 SYGVNS. DNA of the CDR3: TGTGCCAGCAGTGGGAGGGGCGCGGTAAACACTGAAGCTTTCTTT. Amino acid sequence: CASSGRGAVNTEAFF.

V usage is TRBV10-3 and J usage is TRBJ1-2; 7 bases are shared with TRBD1. With 4 bases clipped from V and 3 bases from J, the junction kept 8 bases outside the gene matches. Germline loops: CDR1 ENHRY, CDR2 SYGVKD. The CDR3 totals 15 residues. The CDR3 bases are TGTGCCATCAGTGGGGGACAGACTGGTGACTATGGCTACACCTTC. Translated: CAISGGQTGDYGYTF.

There are a few counts of this clonotype. The J gene is TRBJ1-2, the V gene TRBV5-4; D is unresolved. Looked up from germline, CDR1 is SGHNT and CDR2 is YYREEE (reference sequence). This CDR3 has 14 amino acids. V lost 2 bases and J lost 3, with 11 bases in between. The CDR3 protein is CASSLGRSDYGYTF. The CDR3 bases are TGTGCCAGCAGCTTAGGGAGGTCAGACTATGGCTACACCTTC.

This clonotype has a handful of counts. The rearrangement uses TRBV2 and TRBJ1-1; possibly TRBD1 for D (5 bases). Deletions cut 11 bases from V and 4 bases from J, with 20 bases between. Germline V gene sequence: CDR1 SNHLY, CDR2 FYNNEI. The CDR3 loop spans 14 amino acids. CDR3 sequence: CAGWRGASGTEAFF. CDR3 bases: TGTGCCGGCTGGCGAGGGGCAAGCGGCACTGAAGCTTTCTTT. The full variable domain, its missing parts supplied by reference TRBV2 and TRBJ1-1, is EPEVTQTPSHQVTQMGQEVILRCVPISNHLYFYWYRQILGQKVEFLVSFYNNEISEKSEIFDDQFSVERPDGSNFTLKIRSTKLEDSAMYFCAGWRGASGTEAFFGQGTRLTVV.

This chain connects TRBV20-1 to TRBJ1-5; unclear D gene. The CDR3 totals 15 residues. The germline V and J ends were trimmed by 1 base and 0 bases, with 10 bases remaining between them. CDR1 is DFQATT and CDR2 is SNEGSKA in the germline V gene (reference sequence). CDR3 sequence: CSARVSTYSNQPQHF. Written as DNA, the CDR3 is TGCAGTGCTAGAGTCAGTACGTATAGCAATCAGCCCCAGCATTTT.

This chain's CDR3 is CASSIKRTSGTRNEQFF. The CDR3 DNA follows: TGTGCCAGTAGTATAAAACGGACTAGCGGGACACGGAATGAGCAGTTCTTC. This chain joins TRBV19 and TRBJ2-1; 12 bases agree with TRBD2. V lost 2 bases, J lost 7 bases, and 9 bases stayed unmatched. The CDR3 runs 17 residues. Per germline, CDR1 LNHDA and CDR2 SQIVND (reference sequence).

The CDR3 DNA reads as TGTGCCAGCAGTTACTCGATGGGTAGGGTGACCTACGAGCAGTACTTC. Its protein is CASSYSMGRVTYEQYF. The rearrangement links TRBV6-5 to TRBJ2-1; D not certain. The DNA end favors TRBJ2-7, so the J call may be wrong. Germline lookup yields CDR1 MNHEY and CDR2 SVGAGI. CDR3 length: 16 residues.

This clonotype was observed a handful of times. The V and J genes are TRBV27 and TRBJ2-7; 9 bases match TRBD1. From germline, CDR1 is MNHEY and CDR2 SMNVEV (reference sequence). V shed 10 bases, J shed 4 bases, and the junction held 5 bases outside the gene matches. The CDR3 spans 12 residues. For the CDR3, the DNA is TGTGCCACCCACGGGACAGGGTACGAGCAGTACTTC. The encoded protein is CATHGTGYEQYF.

The V call is TRBV6-1, the J call TRBJ2-4; D is possibly TRBD1 or TRBD2 (5 bases each). V lost 5 bases and J lost 2, with 37 bases in between. Germline values: CDR1 MNHNS, CDR2 SASEGT. This CDR3 comprises 23 residues. The CDR3 nucleotides read TGTGCCAGCAGTACACTTCCGGGCCGCAAGGGATTCGGAAGACGGGGCTCCAAAAACATTCAGTACTTC. Translation: CASSTLPGRKGFGRRGSKNIQYF.

The chain links TRBV7-9 to TRBJ2-3, with 8 bases lining up with TRBD1. Germline lookup yields CDR1 SEHNR and CDR2 FQNEAQ (reference sequence). The CDR3 is 16 amino acids. V gave up 5 bases and J gave up 0 bases; unmatched junction bases: 7. CDR3 sequence reads: CASSLRTGISTDTQYF. CDR3 coding DNA: TGTGCCAGCAGCCTAAGGACAGGGATTAGCACAGATACGCAGTATTTT. Supplemented by reference TRBV7-9 and TRBJ2-3, the full variable domain reads DTGVSQNPRHKITKRGQNVTFRCDPISEHNRLYWYRQTLGQGPEFLTYFQNEAQLEKSRLLSDRFSAERPKGSFSTLEIQRTEQGDSAMYLCASSLRTGISTDTQYFGPGTRLTVL.

V is TRBV27 and J is TRBJ1-3; tentatively, D is TRBD1 (5 bases). This CDR3 spans 16 amino acids. The ends were cut back, 3 bases at V and 2 bases at J, with 14 bases in the middle. The V gene's germline CDR1 is MNHEY and CDR2 SMNVEV (reference sequence). CDR3 DNA sequence: TGTGCCAGCAGTTTCGGGGACCCGGGTGCTGGAAACACCATATATTTT. This gives the protein CASSFGDPGAGNTIYF.

This clonotype was seen a few times. The chain couples TRBV7-2 to TRBJ2-1, with D unclear. Per germline, CDR1 SGHTA and CDR2 FQGNSA. V was trimmed by 2 bases and J by 5 bases, leaving 7 bases between them. The CDR3 totals 13 residues. CDR3 sequence (DNA): TGTGCCAGCAGCTTAATAGGGAACAATGAGCAGTTCTTC. Translated, it gives CASSLIGNNEQFF.

The J gene is TRBJ2-1, the V gene TRBV19; 12 bases map to TRBD2. Germline CDR1 and CDR2: LNHDA and SQIVND (reference sequence). With V trimmed by 5 bases and J by 8 bases, 7 bases remained unmatched. This CDR3 has 15 amino acids. CDR3 coding DNA: TGTGCCAGTAGTTCCCTAGCGGGGGGGCTAGATGAGCAGTTCTTC. It codes for CASSSLAGGLDEQFF.

This chain links TRBV7-2 with TRBJ2-1, with D uncertain. Germline loops: CDR1 SGHTA, CDR2 FQGNSA. V gave up 4 bases and J gave up 9 bases, with 13 bases separating them. The CDR3 consists of 13 residues. The CDR3 loop reads CASSSRVGVEQFF. The CDR3, as DNA: TGTGCCAGCAGCTCTCGAGTGGGCGTTGAGCAGTTCTTC.

The gene calls are TRBV7-6 and TRBJ2-5; 7 positions match TRBD1. With 5 bases clipped from V and 3 bases from J, the junction kept 6 bases outside the gene matches. The CDR3 contains 14 residues. The V gene's germline CDR1 is SGHVS and CDR2 FNYEAQ. The CDR3 DNA follows: TGTGCCAGCAGCACGACAGGGAGAAAAGAGACCCAGTACTTC. It translates to CASSTTGRKETQYF.

This chain links TRBV21-1 with TRBJ2-1; the D segment call TRBD1 is taken from the table without a DNA check. TRBV21-1 is deemed a pseudogene. This CDR3 is built from 15 residues. CDR3 DNA sequence: TGTGCCAGCAGCTCCCCCCTTGGGGGATACAATGAGCAGTTCTTC. The encoded protein is CASSSPLGGYNEQFF.

V gene TRBV20-1 combines with J gene TRBJ2-5; D remains unclear. V gave up 1 base and J gave up 7 bases, with 7 bases separating them. The CDR3 runs 11 residues. Germline CDR1 DFQATT, CDR2 SNEGSKA (reference sequence). The CDR3 sequence: CSARVKGTQYF. The CDR3 DNA reads TGCAGTGCTAGAGTAAAGGGGACCCAGTACTTC.

The chain couples TRBV7-2 to TRBJ2-1; 8 positions match TRBD2. V was clipped by 6 bases and J by 7 bases; unmatched bases: 11. Germline-derived CDR1 and CDR2 are SGHTA and FQGNSA. This CDR3 is built from 15 residues. The CDR3 bases are TGTGCCAGCAGTCCCGAGGGACTAGGACTGAATGAGCAGTTCTTC. Translating it yields CASSPEGLGLNEQFF.

V and J are TRBV7-9 and TRBJ1-2; TRBD1 is a possible D gene (5 bases). The CDR3 totals 11 residues. Trimming removed 2 bases from V and 14 bases from J, with 12 bases in between. Germline-derived CDR1 and CDR2 are SEHNR and FQNEAQ (reference sequence). The CDR3 here is CASSLLSGKTF. For the CDR3, the DNA is TGTGCCAGCAGCTTACTTTCAGGGAAAACCTTC.

The chain uses TRBV14 and TRBJ2-3, with D tentatively TRBD2 (5 bases). Germline V gives CDR1 SGHDN, CDR2 FVKESK. This CDR3 comprises 16 residues. V shed 1 base and J shed 4 bases, with 15 bases lying between them. Written as DNA, the CDR3 is TGTGCCAGCAGCCAAGGAGTAGGAGGTCTTGCAGATACGCAGTATTTT. It codes for CASSQGVGGLADTQYF.

CDR3 sequence reads: CASSKGSTSYNEQFF. CDR3 nucleotides: TGCGCCAGCAGTAAAGGCAGTACCTCCTACAATGAGCAGTTCTTC. The genes are TRBV10-2 and TRBJ2-1; D unresolved. The CDR3 totals 15 residues. The germline CDR1 and CDR2 sequences are WSHSY and SAAADI. V was cut by 5 bases and J by 0 bases, with 11 bases left in between.

The V and J genes are TRBV30 and TRBJ1-6, with D perhaps matching TRBD1 (6 bases). The V gene lost 1 base and the J gene lost 8 bases, with 9 bases spanning the gap. The germline V gene encodes CDR1 GTSNPN and CDR2 SVGIG (reference sequence). The CDR3 runs to 13 residues. The chain's CDR3 is CAWSGTADSPLHF. The DNA of the CDR3 is TGTGCCTGGAGTGGGACAGCCGATTCACCCCTCCACTTT.